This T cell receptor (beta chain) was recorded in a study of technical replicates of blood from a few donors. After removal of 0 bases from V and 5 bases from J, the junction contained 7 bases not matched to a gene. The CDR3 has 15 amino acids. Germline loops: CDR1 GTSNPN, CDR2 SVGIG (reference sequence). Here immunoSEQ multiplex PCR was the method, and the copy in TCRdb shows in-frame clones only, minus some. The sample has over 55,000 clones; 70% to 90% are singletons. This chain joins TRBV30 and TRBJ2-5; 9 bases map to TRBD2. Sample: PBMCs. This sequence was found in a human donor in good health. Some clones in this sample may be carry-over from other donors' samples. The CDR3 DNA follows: TGTGCCTGGAGTGTAAGGCTAGCGGGACCGGAGACCCAGTACTTC. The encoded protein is CAWSVRLAGPETQYF.